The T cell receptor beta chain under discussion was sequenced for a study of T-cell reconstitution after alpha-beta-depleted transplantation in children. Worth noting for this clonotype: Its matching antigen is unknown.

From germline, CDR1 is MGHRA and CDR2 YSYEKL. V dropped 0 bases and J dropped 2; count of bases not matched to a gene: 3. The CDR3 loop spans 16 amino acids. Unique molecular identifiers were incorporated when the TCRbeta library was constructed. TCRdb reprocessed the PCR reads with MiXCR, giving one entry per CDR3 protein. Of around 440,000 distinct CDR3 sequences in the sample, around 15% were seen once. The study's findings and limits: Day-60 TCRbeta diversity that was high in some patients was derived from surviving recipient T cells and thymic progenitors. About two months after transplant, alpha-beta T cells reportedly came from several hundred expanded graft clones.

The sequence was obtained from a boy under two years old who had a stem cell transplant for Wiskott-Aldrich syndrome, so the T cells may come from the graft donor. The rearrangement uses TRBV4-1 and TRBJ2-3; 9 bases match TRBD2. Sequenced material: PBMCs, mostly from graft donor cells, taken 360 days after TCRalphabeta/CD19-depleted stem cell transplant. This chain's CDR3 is CASSQDAGGFTDTQYF. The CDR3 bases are TGCGCCAGCAGCCAAGATGCGGGGGGGTTCACAGATACGCAGTATTTT.